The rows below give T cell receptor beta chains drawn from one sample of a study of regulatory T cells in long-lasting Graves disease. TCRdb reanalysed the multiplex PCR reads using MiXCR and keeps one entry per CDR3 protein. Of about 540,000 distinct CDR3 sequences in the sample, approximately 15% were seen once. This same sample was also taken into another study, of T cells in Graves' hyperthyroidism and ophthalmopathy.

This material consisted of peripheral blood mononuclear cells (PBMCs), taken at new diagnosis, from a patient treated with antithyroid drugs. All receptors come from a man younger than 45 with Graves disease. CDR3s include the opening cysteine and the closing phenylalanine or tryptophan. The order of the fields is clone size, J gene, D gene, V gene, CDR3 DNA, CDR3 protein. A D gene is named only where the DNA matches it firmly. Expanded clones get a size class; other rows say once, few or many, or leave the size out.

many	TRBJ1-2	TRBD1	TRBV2	TGTGCCAGCAGGGCAGGGACAGGCTCCTATGGGGGGACCTTC	CASRAGTGSYGGTF
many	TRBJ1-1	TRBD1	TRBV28	TGTGCCAGCAGCCCCTGGGGGACAGCTGGTATGAACACTGAAGCTTTCTTT	CASSPWGTAGMNTEAFF
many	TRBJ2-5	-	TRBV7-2	TGTGCCAGCAGCTTCCTGGGCAACCCAGAGACCCAGTACTTC	CASSFLGNPETQYF
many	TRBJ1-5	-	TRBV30	TGTGCCTGGAGTTTGCCAGGGAACAATCAGCCCCAGCATTTT	CAWSLPGNNQPQHF
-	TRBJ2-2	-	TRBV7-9	TGTGCCAGCAGCTTAACAGGAGGGCGAACCGGGGAGCTGTTTTTT	CASSLTGGRTGELFF
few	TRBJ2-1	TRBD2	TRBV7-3	TGTGCCAGCAGCACCCGGGGTCTAGCGGGACGCTACAATGAGCAGTTCTTC	CASSTRGLAGRYNEQFF
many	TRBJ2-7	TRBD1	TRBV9	TGTGCCAGCAGCCTCCGGGACAGTTCTACCTACGAGCAGTACTTC	CASSLRDSSTYEQYF
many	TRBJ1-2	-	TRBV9	TGTGCCAGCACTCTAGGAGGGGGGAGTGAGGATGGCTACACCTTC	CASTLGGGSEDGYTF
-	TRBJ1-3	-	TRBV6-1	TGTGCCAGCAGTACGGGTGACGGAAACACCATATATTTT	CASSTGDGNTIYF
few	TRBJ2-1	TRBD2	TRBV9	TGTGCCAGCAGCGTACGCTCACTAGCGGGAGAGGGTGAGCAGTTCTTC	CASSVRSLAGEGEQFF
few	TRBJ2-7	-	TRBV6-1	TGTGCCAGCGCGCATTACGAGCAGTACTTC	CASAHYEQYF
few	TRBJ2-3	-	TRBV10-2	TGCGCCAGCACGCGGGACCCCACAGATACGCAGTATTTT	CASTRDPTDTQYF
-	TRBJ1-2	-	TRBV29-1	TGCAGCGTTCGAAGGGGGTTGGACAGTAACTATGGCTACACCTTC	CSVRRGLDSNYGYTF
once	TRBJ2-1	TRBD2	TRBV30	TGTGCCTGGGGTAGACTAGCGCTCTACAATGAGCAGTTCTTC	CAWGRLALYNEQFF
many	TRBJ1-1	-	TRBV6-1	TGTGCCAGCACCTTTGGGTGGACAAGCATGAACACTGAAGCTTTCTTT	CASTFGWTSMNTEAFF
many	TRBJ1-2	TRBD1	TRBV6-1	TGTGCCAGAGGTGTGCCCACAGGGGGCAGCTATGGCTACACCTTC	CARGVPTGGSYGYTF
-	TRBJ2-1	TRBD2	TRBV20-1	TGCAGTGTGCGGACTAGCGCCATCTCCTACAATGAGCAGTTCTTC	CSVRTSAISYNEQFF
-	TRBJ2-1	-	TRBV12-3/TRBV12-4	TGTGCCAGCAGTTTAGAGGGCGGGATCTCCTACAATGAGCAGTTCTTC	CASSLEGGISYNEQFF
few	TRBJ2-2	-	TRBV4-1	TGCGCCAGCAGCCACCACGGGACACGGTCGACCGGGGAGCTGTTTTTT	CASSHHGTRSTGELFF
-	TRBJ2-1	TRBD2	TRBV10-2	TGCGCCAGCAGTGTGACGGCTAGCGGGAGTCTCAATGAGCAGTTCTTC	CASSVTASGSLNEQFF
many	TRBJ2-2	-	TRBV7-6	TGTGCCAGCAGCCTCGCCCCAGGGATGCTTGGCGGGGAGCTGTTTTTT	CASSLAPGMLGGELFF
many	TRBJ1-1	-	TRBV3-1	TGTGCCAGCAGCCCGCCTGGCCTCGGCGCTTTCTTT	CASSPPGLGAFF
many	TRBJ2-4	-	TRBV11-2	TGTGCCACCTCACAGGGCGCCAAAAACATTCAGTACTTC	CATSQGAKNIQYF
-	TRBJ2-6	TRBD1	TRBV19	TGTGCCAGTAGCATGGGACAGGGGAGCTCTGGGGCCAACGTCCTGACTTTC	CASSMGQGSSGANVLTF
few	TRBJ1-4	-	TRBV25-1	TGTGCCAGCAGTGAAACCGGGTTGGGTGAAAAACTGTTTTTT	CASSETGLGEKLFF
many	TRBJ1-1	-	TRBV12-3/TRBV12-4	TGTGCCAGCAGCTTTCGGGTCATGAACACTGAAGCTTTCTTT	CASSFRVMNTEAFF
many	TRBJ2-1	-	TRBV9	TGTGCCAGCAGCGTAGGGGATGAGCAGTTCTTC	CASSVGDEQFF
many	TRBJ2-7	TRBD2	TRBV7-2	TGTGCCAGCAGACCGACTTTCCGGGGACTAGCGACGCAGTACTTC	CASRPTFRGLATQYF
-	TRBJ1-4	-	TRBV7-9	TGTGCCAGCAGCTGGGAGTTCACTAATGAAAAACTGTTTTTT	CASSWEFTNEKLFF
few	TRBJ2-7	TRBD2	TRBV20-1	TGCAGTGCCAAAACTAGCGGGAGGGCCTACGAGCAGTACTTC	CSAKTSGRAYEQYF
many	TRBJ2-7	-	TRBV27	TGTGCCAGCAGTTTGGGACACGCCTACGGGCAGTACTTC	CASSLGHAYGQYF
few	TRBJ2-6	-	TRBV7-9	TGTGCCAGCAGCTTAGAGGGATTCGGAACTGGGGCCAACGTCCTGACTTTC	CASSLEGFGTGANVLTF
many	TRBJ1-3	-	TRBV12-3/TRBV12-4	TGTGCCAGCAGTCTCTCGGGTACCGGAAACACCATATATTTT	CASSLSGTGNTIYF
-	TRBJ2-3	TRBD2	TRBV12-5	TGTGCTAGTGGTTTGATCGTAGCGGGAGGGCCAGATACGCAGTATTTT	CASGLIVAGGPDTQYF
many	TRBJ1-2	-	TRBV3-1	TGTGCCAGCAGCCAAGAACAGCACTATGGCTACACCTTC	CASSQEQHYGYTF
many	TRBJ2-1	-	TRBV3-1	TGTGCCAGCAGCCAAGGACTGACGCGGCCCTCCTACAATGAGCAGTTCTTC	CASSQGLTRPSYNEQFF
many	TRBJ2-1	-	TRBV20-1	TGCAGTGCTAGAGATAGGGGGTTGTTCTACAATGAGCAGTTCTTC	CSARDRGLFYNEQFF
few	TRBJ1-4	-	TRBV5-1	TGCGCCAGCAGCGTAAACTCCGGGACGGTTGAAAAACTGTTTTTT	CASSVNSGTVEKLFF
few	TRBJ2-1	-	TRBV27	TGTGCCAGCAGTTCCCTCCGACAGGCCCTTGAGCAGTTCTTC	CASSSLRQALEQFF
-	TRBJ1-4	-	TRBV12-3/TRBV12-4	TGTGCCAGCAGTCCCCGCTCGGGGGCAGGTGGAACTAATGAAAAACTGTTTTTT	CASSPRSGAGGTNEKLFF
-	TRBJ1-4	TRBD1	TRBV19	TGTGCCAGTAGTTCTCGGGACAGGAATGAAAAACTGTTTTTT	CASSSRDRNEKLFF
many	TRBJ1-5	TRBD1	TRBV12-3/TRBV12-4	TGTGCCAGCAGGACAGGGGGAGAGCCCCAGCATTTT	CASRTGGEPQHF
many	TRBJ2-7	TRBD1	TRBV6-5	TGTGCCAGCAGTTACGGGACAGAAGGGTACGAGCAGTACTTC	CASSYGTEGYEQYF
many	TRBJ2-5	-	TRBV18	TGTGCCAGCTCACCTTATCAGAGGAGACAAGAGACCCAGTACTTC	CASSPYQRRQETQYF
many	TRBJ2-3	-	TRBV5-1	TGCGCCAGCGGAGGAGGAAAAGGGGGAGATACGCAGTATTTT	CASGGGKGGDTQYF
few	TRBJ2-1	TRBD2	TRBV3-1	TGTGCCAGCAGCCCGACTCGACTAGCGGGAGAGGATGAGCAGTTCTTC	CASSPTRLAGEDEQFF